Sequencing of this T cell receptor beta chain was carried out in a study of blood T cell repertoires in COVID-19 (TCRdb year 2020). A note on the overall study: Samples covering the acute and convalescent phases of COVID-19 were provided by collaborators in the United States, Italy and Spain. Nearly every sample came with metadata listing a de-identified subject ID, COVID-19 status, age in years and sex. HLA class I and class II types, where available, came from metadata supplied by the sample provider rather than from assay-based typing. The dataset comprised deeply sampled blood TCRbeta repertoires from subjects exposed to, actively infected with, or recovered from COVID-19. The samples were drawn from two sources: the first 160 participants of the ongoing ImmuneRACE study, and fewer than 1,500 subjects contributed by 6 global collaborators. The repertoires were released in a freely available public database meant as a resource for research on the immune response to SARS-CoV-2. The material from the prospective study consisted of cDNA or gDNA derived from T cells, B-cell-depleted T cells, or PBMCs.

Beyond this particular receptor, the publication reports: How much clinical and demographic metadata was included differed by source and by participant, and the metadata was provided uncurated.

TCRbeta CDR3 regions were amplified from genomic DNA using the immunoSEQ Assay, a bias-controlled multiplex PCR. In the original analysis: The number of nucleated cells in each sample was estimated by amplification of reference gene primers within the assay. To quantify the absolute abundance of each unique TCRbeta CDR3 rearrangement, sequence reads were collapsed and filtered. For each sample, productive Simpson clonality was calculated by taking the square root of Simpson's diversity index across productive rearrangements. TCRdb took over this immuneACCESS table, retaining in-frame rearrangements with V and J assigned. Such tables are incomplete; in checked studies, under half of the missing clones stem from an unresolved V gene, and the remainder is unexplained. From that table come the V and J calls and clone size; the DNA was used to work out D and trimming. The sample table shows approximately 250,000 clones, and less than 90% are seen once. Nearly 2% of the sample goes to the ten largest clones.

Per the germline V gene, MGHRA is the CDR1 and YSYEKL is the CDR2. V and J are trimmed by 0 bases and 5 bases, and the gene matches miss 4 bases of the junction. Inclusive of the bounding cysteine and phenylalanine, the CDR3 is 15 residues long. The CDR3 DNA has 45 bases and is translated from base 1. Concerning this clone: Its specific antigen is unknown. Within one base of it there is no much larger clone, and no base qualities were kept.

Each collaborating institution followed its own protocols to collect whole blood in K2EDTA tubes. For TCRbeta analysis, collaborators shipped samples as frozen whole blood, isolated PBMCs, or DNA extracted from either of those sample types. Sequenced: peripheral blood. The TCR was taken from a man aged 25-45 years with active or convalescent COVID-19. The rearrangement combines TRBV4-1 with TRBJ2-1; TRBD2 matches 7 bases in the middle. In nucleotide form, the sequence is TGCGCCAGCAGCCAAGAAAGGCGGGAGAACAATGAGCAGTTCTTC. Translated, this gives CASSQERRENNEQFF.